What follows are 13 T cell receptor beta chains derived from one specimen sequenced in a study. One entry per CDR3 protein results from TCRdb running MiXCR on the 5' RACE reads. The repertoire holds about 8,000 distinct CDR3 sequences, 55% seen once, with about 6.4% in the top ten. The sorted Tregs were CD4+CD25+CD127-/low cells. Sequencing was performed on Tregs sorted from a lymph node. These receptors were obtained from a female donor with breast cancer.

This sequence joins TRBV5-1 and TRBJ2-2, with 11 bases that match TRBD2. V shed 6 bases, J shed 6 bases, and the junction held 7 bases outside the gene matches. Germline CDR1 SGHRS, CDR2 YFSETQ. This CDR3 contains 15 residues. CDR3 in amino acids: CASTTALAGAGELFF. CDR3 DNA: TGCGCCAGCACTACTGCACTAGCGGGAGCCGGGGAGCTGTTTTTT.

This clonotype turned up a few times. The chain joins TRBV6-5 to TRBJ1-5, with 8 bases aligning to TRBD1. V shed 0 bases and J 6 bases; nucleotides not matched to a gene: 7. The germline CDR1 and CDR2 sequences are MNHEY and SVGAGI. The CDR3 runs 16 residues. This CDR3 reads CASSYSAGGAGQPQHF. Here the CDR3 DNA reads TGTGCCAGCAGTTACTCCGCAGGGGGCGCGGGTCAGCCCCAGCATTTT.

This clonotype was detected once. The chain uses TRBV29-1 and TRBJ2-5; D unclear. This CDR3 has 15 residues. Germline values: CDR1 SQVTM, CDR2 ANQGSEA. V was cut by 0 bases and J by 2 bases, with 13 bases left in between. The chain's CDR3 is CSVEEYDTAQETQYF. DNA for the CDR3: TGCAGCGTTGAAGAGTACGACACCGCTCAAGAGACCCAGTACTTC.

This clonotype has more than one count but fewer than ten. This chain joins TRBV29-1 and TRBJ2-7, with D unclear. Deletions cut 2 bases from V and 0 bases from J, with 8 bases between. Germline V gene data show CDR1 as SQVTM and CDR2 as ANQGSEA. This CDR3 is 13 amino acids long. The CDR3: CSVETASSYEQYF. The CDR3 coding sequence is TGCAGCGTTGAAACAGCGTCCTCCTACGAGCAGTACTTC.

The V and J genes are TRBV20-1 and TRBJ2-7; D is ambiguous. The CDR3 length is 13 residues. Trimming pared 3 bases from V and 0 bases from J, leaving 9 bases between. The germline V gene encodes CDR1 DFQATT and CDR2 SNEGSKA (reference sequence). The CDR3 DNA is TGCAGTGCTAGTACCGGCAGCTCCTACGAGCAGTACGTC. It codes for CSASTGSSYEQYV.

This clonotype has a handful of counts. The chain recombines TRBV9 with TRBJ2-2; D unclear. Trimming pared 0 bases from V and 7 bases from J, leaving 7 bases between. Germline CDR1 and CDR2: SGDLS and YYNGEE. The CDR3 is 13 residues long. CDR3 loop: CASSVVLGGELFF. The CDR3 DNA is TGTGCCAGCAGCGTAGTTTTGGGCGGGGAGCTGTTTTTT.

The V and J genes are TRBV6-2 or TRBV6-3 and TRBJ2-5, with D unresolved. Trimming stripped 5 bases from V and 5 bases from J, with 12 bases between. Germline loops: CDR1 MNHEY, CDR2 SVGEGT. This CDR3 contains 13 residues. CDR3 nucleotides: TGTGCCAGCAGTCAGATTAAGCCGGAGACCCAGTACTTC. It encodes CASSQIKPETQYF.

This clonotype showed up just once. The chain uses TRBV15 and TRBJ2-1; TRBD2 agrees at 8 bases. Germline CDR1 is LNHNV and CDR2 is YYDKDF (reference sequence). V lost 9 bases to trimming and J lost 4 bases; unmatched junction nucleotides: 11. CDR3 length: 15 amino acids. For the CDR3, the DNA is TGTGCCACTAGAGACGGGGGGGGCTATTACAATGAGCAGTTCTTC. Protein product: CATRDGGGYYNEQFF.

The rearrangement links TRBV11-2 to TRBJ2-1; D gene ambiguous. This CDR3 has 14 residues. Germline CDR1 is SGHAT and CDR2 is FQNNGV. V was clipped by 1 base and J by 9 bases, with 13 bases between them. The CDR3 DNA follows: TGTGCCAGCAGCTTAGCGGGCCCGGTGGTTGAGCAGTTCTTC. It specifies CASSLAGPVVEQFF. The variable domain in full, completed from reference TRBV11-2 and TRBJ2-1, reads EAGVAQSPRYKIIEKRQSVAFWCNPISGHATLYWYQQILGQGPKLLIQFQNNGVVDDSQLPKDRFSAERLKGVDSTLKIQPAKLEDSAVYLCASSLAGPVVEQFFGPGTRLTVL.

The chain recombines TRBV25-1 with TRBJ2-5; tentative D call: TRBD1 (7 bases). Trimming removed 11 bases from V and 6 bases from J, with 13 bases in between. Germline V CDR1 and CDR2: MGHDK, SYGVNS. There are 11 residues in the CDR3. The CDR3 protein is CAAGQRQTQYF. The CDR3 DNA reads as TGTGCCGCGGGACAGAGACAGACCCAGTACTTC.

This clonotype is a singleton in its sample. J is TRBJ2-7 and V is TRBV5-1; D gene unclear. The CDR3 is 12 amino acids. CDR1 is SGHRS and CDR2 is YFSETQ in the germline V gene. Trimming shortened V by 2 bases and J by 3 bases, and 6 bases separated the two germline ends. The CDR3 DNA reads TGCGCCAGCAGCTTCAACAGCTACGAGCAGTACTTC. As protein: CASSFNSYEQYF.

The rearrangement uses TRBV6-4 and TRBJ1-1, with D maybe TRBD1 (5 bases). The CDR3 covers 13 residues. Deletions cut 4 bases from V and 2 bases from J, with 8 bases between. Per the germline V gene, CDR1 is MRHNA and CDR2 is SNTAGT. CDR3 sequence reads: CASSVGANTEAFF. The CDR3 coding sequence is TGTGCCAGCAGTGTAGGGGCTAACACTGAAGCTTTCTTT.

The chain has TRBV7-6 and TRBJ2-3, with a tentative D call TRBD2 (5 bases). This CDR3 comprises 15 residues. V gave up 0 bases and J gave up 11 bases, with 18 bases separating them. Germline lookup yields CDR1 SGHVS and CDR2 FNYEAQ. The CDR3 DNA is TGTGCCAGCAGCTTAGCCGCGAGAGGGCTTTTCGGGCAGTATTTT. Residues: CASSLAARGLFGQYF.